The entry that follows covers one T cell receptor beta chain sequence. The antigen this receptor binds is unknown. Base qualities are missing; no much larger clone stands one base away. V loses 6 bases of germline sequence and J loses 7 bases, and the interval between the two ends is 12 bases. There are 11 amino acids in the CDR3, from cysteine to phenylalanine inclusive. The sequence is cut down to CDR3 DNA, 33 bases in frame from base 1. As encoded in the germline V gene (reference sequence), CDR1 is DFQATT while CDR2 is SNEGSKA. This record belongs to a study of blood T cell repertoires in COVID-19 (TCRdb year 2020). Looking at the study overall: Samples covering the acute and convalescent phases of COVID-19 were provided by collaborators in the United States, Italy and Spain. The material from the prospective study consisted of cDNA or gDNA derived from T cells, B-cell-depleted T cells, or PBMCs. The dataset comprised deeply sampled blood TCRbeta repertoires from subjects exposed to, actively infected with, or recovered from COVID-19. The repertoires were made available in a free public database intended to serve as a resource for research on the immune response to SARS-CoV-2. Samples came from the ongoing ImmuneRACE study (first 160 participants) plus 1,254 subjects from 6 global collaborators. A de-identified subject ID, COVID-19 status, age in years and sex were almost always included in the sample metadata. HLA class I and class II types, where available, came from metadata supplied by the sample provider rather than from assay-based typing.

At one collaborating source in Seattle, patients were enrolled during active infection and were followed longitudinally through the course of disease. The collaborating institutions used their own protocols to collect whole blood in K2EDTA tubes. Collaborator samples were shipped for TCRbeta analysis as frozen whole blood, isolated PBMCs, or DNA extracted from either sample type. TCRbeta CDR3 regions were amplified from genomic DNA using the immunoSEQ Assay, a bias-controlled multiplex PCR. Per the source publication's procedure: Nucleated cell counts per sample were estimated from amplification of reference gene primers within the assay. Sequence reads were collapsed and filtered to measure the absolute abundance of every unique TCRbeta CDR3 rearrangement. For each sample, productive Simpson clonality was calculated by taking the square root of Simpson's diversity index across productive rearrangements. This is the immuneACCESS table as TCRdb keeps it, with only in-frame sequences that have V and J called. A part of the clones is gone; compared with another copy, unresolved V genes explain less than half, and the rest is unexplained. The V and J calls and clone size are taken from that table; D and trimming were inferred from the DNA. Across this sample there are 90,000 to 100,000 clones, with approximately 91% seen only once. The ten largest clonotypes hold about 5.5% of the sample.

The investigation overall reported the following: Clinical and demographic metadata were provided uncurated, with the amount varying by source and participant.

The receptor was derived from a man between 60 and 70 years old with COVID-19, enrolled during active disease. The rearrangement joined TRBV20-1 to TRBJ1-2; the D gene is possibly TRBD1, with 5 bases matching. Sequences were obtained from peripheral blood. CDR3 sequence: CSATTARGYTF. The nucleotides read TGCAGTGCGACGACAGCCCGTGGCTACACCTTC.